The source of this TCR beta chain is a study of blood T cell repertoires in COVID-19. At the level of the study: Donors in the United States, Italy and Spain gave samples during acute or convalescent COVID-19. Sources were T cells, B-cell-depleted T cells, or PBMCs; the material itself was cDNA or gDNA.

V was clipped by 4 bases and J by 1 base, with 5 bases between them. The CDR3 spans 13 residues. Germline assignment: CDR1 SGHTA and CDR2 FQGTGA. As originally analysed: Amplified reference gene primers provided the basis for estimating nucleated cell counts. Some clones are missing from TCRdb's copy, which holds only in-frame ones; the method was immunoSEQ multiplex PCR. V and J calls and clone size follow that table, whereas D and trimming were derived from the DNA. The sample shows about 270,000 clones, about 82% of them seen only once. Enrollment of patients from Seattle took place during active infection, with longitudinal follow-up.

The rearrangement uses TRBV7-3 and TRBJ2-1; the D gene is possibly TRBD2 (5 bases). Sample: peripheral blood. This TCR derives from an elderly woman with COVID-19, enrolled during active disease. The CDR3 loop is CASSSGSYNEQFF. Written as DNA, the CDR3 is TGTGCCAGCAGCTCGGGGTCCTACAATGAGCAGTTCTTC.